This TCR beta chain was identified during a study of STAT5B mutations in CD4+ large granular lymphocyte leukemia. V shed 4 bases and J shed 2 bases, with 12 bases lying between them. The length of the CDR3 is 15 residues. CDR1 and CDR2 (germline): SGHRS, YFSETQ. Produced via immunoSEQ multiplex PCR; TCRdb's table is partial and in-frame only. The sample includes some 34,000 clones, less than 85% of them seen just once. Broader study findings: Patient CD4-sorted repertoires looked more clonal than healthy CD4+ repertoires, even without putative leukemic clones.

This clone was seen only a few times. Its antigen is undetermined. The receptor comes from a human donor in good health. Sequencing was done on a sample of CD4+ T cells from blood buffy coats. The chain carries TRBV5-1 and TRBJ2-2; tentatively, D is TRBD1 or TRBD2 (6 bases each). CDR3 nucleotides: TGCGCCAGCAGCGGGGCGGGACAAAACACCGGGGAGCTGTTTTTT. Protein sequence: CASSGAGQNTGELFF.